Following are 15 T cell receptor beta chains from one sample sequenced in a study of cytotoxic CD8 clonotypes in ibrutinib-treated CLL. The data were produced by immunoSEQ multiplex PCR, yet TCRdb's version contains in-frame clones alone and is incomplete. This table has more than 50,000 clones, less than 60% appearing once. The sample here was PBMCs, taken after 12 months of ibrutinib treatment. The receptors here all came from a human donor with chronic lymphocytic leukemia.

V is TRBV6-6 and J is TRBJ1-4, with D possibly TRBD1 on 6 matching bases. This CDR3 contains 15 residues. V gave up 2 bases and J gave up 3 bases, with 10 bases separating them. Germline CDR1 reads MNHNY; CDR2 reads SVGAGI (reference sequence). CDR3: CASSYGGPSNEKLFF. The CDR3 DNA follows: TGTGCCAGCAGTTACGGGGGGCCATCTAATGAAAAACTGTTTTTT.

This clone was recorded once. The chain employs TRBV11-2 and TRBJ2-7; D might be TRBD1 or TRBD2, each matching 6 bases. Trimming took off 5 bases at V and 4 bases at J, with 12 bases between the two ends. Germline-derived CDR1 and CDR2 are SGHAT and FQNNGV. The CDR3 is made up of 13 amino acids. CDR3: CASSVGGGYEQYF. DNA of the CDR3: TGTGCCAGCAGCGTGGGGGGCGGTTACGAGCAGTACTTC.

This clone is a singleton in its sample. The chain combines TRBV27 with TRBJ2-6, with D possibly called TRBD1 or TRBD2 (5 bases each). This CDR3 comprises 16 residues. Trimming pared 2 bases from V and 0 bases from J, leaving 8 bases between. Germline V CDR1 and CDR2: MNHEY, SMNVEV (reference sequence). Here the CDR3 reads CASSLAGSSGANVLTF. DNA for the CDR3: TGTGCCAGCAGTTTAGCAGGGAGCTCTGGGGCCAACGTCCTGACTTTC.

This chain links TRBV6-5 with TRBJ1-4, with a weak D call TRBD1 (5 bases). Germline V gives CDR1 MNHEY, CDR2 SVGAGI. The CDR3 has 14 amino acids. Trimming left V 4 bases short and J 10 bases short, with 16 bases between. The CDR3 sequence: CASSSGMGVGKLFF. The CDR3 DNA sequence: TGTGCCAGCAGTTCCGGGATGGGGGTAGGAAAACTGTTTTTT.

The V call is TRBV2, the J call TRBJ1-2; tentatively, D is TRBD1 (5 bases). The CDR3 totals 15 residues. The germline gives CDR1 SNHLY, CDR2 FYNNEI. Trimming took 7 bases from V and 8 from J, leaving 23 bases between them. Written as DNA, the CDR3 is TGTGCCAGCACTTCAAGGAGCGGGGCCTCTGAGGGCTACACCTTC. It encodes CASTSRSGASEGYTF.

The chain combines TRBV18 with TRBJ2-3; weak D call: TRBD1 (6 bases). In germline, CDR1 is KGHSH, CDR2 LQKENI. V shed 2 bases and J shed 2 bases, with 17 bases lying between them. The CDR3 runs to 17 residues. In DNA form, the CDR3 reads TGTGCCAGCTCACCAATTGGGTCAGGGGCGCTCACAGATACGCAGTATTTT. It yields the protein CASSPIGSGALTDTQYF.

The table lists this clone with a few counts. The chain links TRBV11-3 to TRBJ2-2; 8 bases line up with TRBD1. The CDR3 runs to 16 residues. V shed 3 bases, J shed 1 base, and the junction held 4 bases outside the gene matches. The germline V gene has CDR1 SGHNT and CDR2 YENEEA. CDR3 nucleotide sequence: TGTGCCAGCAGCTTTCGCGGGACAGGGAACACCGGGGAGCTGTTTTTT. It yields the protein CASSFRGTGNTGELFF.

CDR3 DNA sequence: TGCGCCAGCAGCCCAGAAGGGCAGAATCAGCCCCAGCATTTT. Translation: CASSPEGQNQPQHF. The V and J genes are TRBV5-1 and TRBJ1-5; D gene uncertain. The CDR3 consists of 14 residues. CDR1 is SGHRS, CDR2 YFSETQ, per germline. V was pared by 4 bases and J by 4 bases, with 12 bases between.

This clone was seen a single time. The chain links TRBV27 to TRBJ2-1; 7 bases agree with TRBD2. Trimming removed 2 bases from V and 5 bases from J; junction bases left unmatched: 3. The CDR3 covers 14 residues. The germline V gene encodes CDR1 MNHEY and CDR2 SMNVEV (reference sequence). The CDR3 DNA reads TGTGCCAGCAGTTTACTAGCGGACAACAATGAGCAGTTCTTC. Translation gives CASSLLADNNEQFF.

V is TRBV27 and J is TRBJ1-1, with D perhaps TRBD1 (5 bases). The CDR3 totals 16 residues. V gave up 8 bases and J gave up 3 bases, with 22 bases separating them. Germline CDR1 MNHEY, CDR2 SMNVEV (reference sequence). CDR3 loop: CASLGWTSEGYTEAFF. In DNA, the CDR3 is TGTGCCAGCCTAGGGTGGACATCCGAGGGGTACACTGAAGCTTTCTTT.

This clone has more than one count but fewer than ten. The CDR3 protein is CASTRTVYGYTF. The CDR3 DNA is TGTGCCAGCACACGGACAGTCTATGGCTACACCTTC. J is TRBJ1-2 and V is TRBV28, with D tentatively TRBD1 (6 bases). Germline CDR1 MDHEN, CDR2 SYDVKM. V shed 7 bases and J shed 4 bases, with 10 bases lying between them. The CDR3 runs 12 residues.

This rearrangement joins TRBV20-1 to TRBJ1-4; D is unclear. V dropped 7 bases and J dropped 8 bases, with 11 bases sitting between them. Germline assignment: CDR1 DFQATT and CDR2 SNEGSKA (reference sequence). This CDR3 is built from 11 residues. This chain's CDR3 is CSVRLREKLFF. The CDR3 DNA reads as TGCAGTGTGCGGCTAAGGGAAAAACTGTTTTTT.

This clone was seen only a few times. V gene TRBV29-1 combines with J gene TRBJ1-1, with 10 bases that match TRBD1. Germline V lookup: CDR1 SQVTM, CDR2 ANQGSEA. The CDR3 has 13 amino acids. This CDR3 is CNPGQGENTEAFF. CDR3 nucleotides: TGCAACCCCGGACAGGGGGAGAACACTGAAGCTTTCTTT.

The V gene is TRBV6-5, the J gene TRBJ1-2; TRBD1 agrees at 7 bases. Germline trimming cut 7 bases from V and 7 bases from J; bases unmatched to any gene: 6. CDR1 and CDR2 (germline): MNHEY, SVGAGI. CDR3 length: 12 amino acids. CDR3 sequence (DNA): TGTGCCAGCAAAGGGGGCGCGGGTGGCTACACCTTC. Translated: CASKGGAGGYTF.

The CDR3 protein is CASSLQGSYEQYV. In nucleotides, the CDR3 is TGTGCCAGCAGCTTACAGGGGTCCTACGAGCAGTACGTC. The chain combines TRBV5-4 with TRBJ2-7; 7 bases agree with TRBD1. Trimming cost V 2 bases and J 1 base; bases outside gene matches: 0. The CDR3 has 13 amino acids. Looked up from germline, CDR1 is SGHNT and CDR2 is YYREEE (reference sequence).